Shown below are 9 T cell receptor beta chains from a single sample sequenced in a study of blood T cells in healthy people across ages. The authors ran a second PCR of about 7 to 11 cycles using a sample-barcoded 5' primer and a J-beta primer mix. From the 5' RACE reads, TCRdb called clonotypes with MiXCR, one entry per CDR3 protein. This table holds 600,000 to 800,000 distinct CDR3 sequences, 21% found once. Sequenced: blood. These receptors were collected from a man aged 65-85 years in good health.

The J gene is TRBJ1-2, the V gene TRBV27, with TRBD1 as a possible D gene (6 bases). Germline values: CDR1 MNHEY, CDR2 SMNVEV (reference sequence). With 5 bases removed from V and 6 bases from J, the gap between germline ends came to 13 bases. The CDR3 loop spans 13 amino acids. For the CDR3, the DNA is TGTGCCAGCAGTGCTGACAGGCGACATGGCTACACCTTC. The encoded protein is CASSADRRHGYTF.

The CDR3 reads CSKEGRQETQYF. CDR3 coding DNA: TGCAGTAAGGAGGGGAGACAAGAGACCCAGTACTTC. The chain carries TRBV20-1 and TRBJ2-5; maybe TRBD2 (6 bases). The germline V gene encodes CDR1 DFQATT and CDR2 SNEGSKA (reference sequence). Trimming stripped 8 bases from V and 2 bases from J, with 12 bases between. CDR3 size: 12 residues.

This clonotype was detected only a few times. No conserved phenylalanine or tryptophan ends this CDR3, so it is likely a read error. The chain uses TRBV20-1 and TRBJ2-5; D not certain. The end of the DNA aligns better with TRBJ2-7, so the J call may be wrong. Per the germline V gene, CDR1 is DFQATT and CDR2 is SNEGSKA (reference sequence). The CDR3 is made up of 11 amino acids. The CDR3 reads CSAEDGYEQYL. In DNA form, the CDR3 reads TGCAGTGCCGAGGATGGGTACGAGCAGTACCTC.

This clonotype has a handful of counts. This chain uses TRBV5-1 with TRBJ1-1; no reliable D call. Germline loops: CDR1 SGHRS, CDR2 YFSETQ. The V and J ends lost 1 base and 2 bases respectively, with 6 bases between them. The CDR3 contains 13 residues. CDR3 sequence: CASSLLLNTEAFF. The CDR3 DNA is TGCGCCAGCAGCTTGCTCCTCAACACTGAAGCTTTCTTT.

The chain is built from TRBV7-3 and TRBJ2-3; D possibly uses TRBD1 or TRBD2 (5 bases each). V lost 2 bases and J lost 6, with 15 bases in between. This CDR3 has 15 residues. The germline CDR1 and CDR2 sequences are SGHTA and FQGTGA. CDR3 coding DNA: TGTGCCAGCAGCTTAGTGGGGACCTTTCGGGATACGCAGTATTTT. This translates into CASSLVGTFRDTQYF.

This clonotype was seen ten or more times. The chain has TRBV3-1 and TRBJ2-6; no firm D call. V dropped 2 bases and J dropped 2 bases, with 7 bases sitting between them. CDR3 length equals 15 residues. CDR1 LGHDT and CDR2 YNNKEL come from the germline V gene (reference sequence). CDR3 sequence: CASSQRPAGANVLTF. CDR3 nucleotides: TGTGCCAGCAGCCAACGCCCAGCTGGGGCCAACGTCCTGACTTTC.

J is TRBJ2-1 and V is TRBV7-9, with D perhaps assigned TRBD1 or TRBD2 (5 bases each). The CDR3 spans 15 residues. The ends were cut back, 2 bases at V and 6 bases at J, with 14 bases in the middle. Germline CDR1 and CDR2: SEHNR and FQNEAQ (reference sequence). The CDR3 region has the DNA TGTGCCAGCAGCTTAACCGGGACGCAGGGCAATGAGCAGTTCTTC. As protein: CASSLTGTQGNEQFF.

The chain employs TRBV10-1 and TRBJ2-1, with 14 bases aligning to TRBD2. V lost 4 bases to trimming and J lost 1 base; unmatched junction nucleotides: 9. Germline V gene data show CDR1 as WNHNN and CDR2 as SYGVQD (reference sequence). The CDR3 covers 19 residues. CDR3 sequence (DNA): TGCGCCAGCAGTGGGGGGACTAGCGGGAGCGCGTTGTCCTACAATGAGCAGTTCTTC. Amino acid sequence: CASSGGTSGSALSYNEQFF.

The CDR3 region has the DNA TGTGCCAGCAGTGAAATGAGGGACCCTCCCTACAATGAGCAGTTCTTC. Translated, it gives CASSEMRDPPYNEQFF. This chain links TRBV6-1 with TRBJ2-5; D possibly uses TRBD1 or TRBD2 (5 bases each). The J call may be incorrect, as the DNA end agrees better with TRBJ2-1. Per germline, CDR1 MNHNS and CDR2 SASEGT. This CDR3 has 16 amino acids.